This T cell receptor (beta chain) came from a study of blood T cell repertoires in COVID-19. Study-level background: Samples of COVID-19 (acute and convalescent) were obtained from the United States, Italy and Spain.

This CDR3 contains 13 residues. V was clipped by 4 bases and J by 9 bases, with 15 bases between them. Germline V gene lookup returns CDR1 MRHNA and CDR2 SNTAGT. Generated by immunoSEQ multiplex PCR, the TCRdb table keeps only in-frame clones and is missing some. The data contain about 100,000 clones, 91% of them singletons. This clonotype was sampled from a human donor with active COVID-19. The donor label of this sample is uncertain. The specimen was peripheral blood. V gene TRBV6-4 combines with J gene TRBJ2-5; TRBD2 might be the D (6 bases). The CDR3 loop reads CASSAGTGAAQYF. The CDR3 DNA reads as TGTGCCAGCAGTGCGGGGACGGGAGCGGCCCAGTACTTC.